This T cell receptor beta chain emerged from a study of post-analysis software for immune sequencing data. Overall study results and limits: Patients had higher frequencies than controls of four to six TRBV segments, including TRBV5-6, TRBV5-1 and TRBV20-1. Multiple sclerosis patients had significantly lower normalized Chao1 diversity than controls.

In this sample, this clonotype turned up a few times. Its antigen is currently unknown. The CDR3 is 17 amino acids. Between the trimmed V and J ends, which lost 4 bases and 0 bases, there was a span of 16 bases. TCR beta libraries were prepared from cDNA with unique molecular identifiers. Roughly 0.5 million cDNA molecules were obtained from approximately 0.91 to 9.4 million T cells. TCRdb processed the PCR reads anew with MiXCR; each CDR3 protein has one entry. The sample records roughly 800,000 distinct CDR3 sequences, more than 45% being singletons. The rearrangement links TRBV12-3 or TRBV12-4 to TRBJ2-1; perhaps D is TRBD1 or TRBD2 (5 bases each). The sample consisted of blood. This clonotype was sampled from a girl under 18 with multiple sclerosis. This chain's CDR3 is CASSWLSGRISYNEQFF. The DNA of the CDR3 is TGTGCCAGCAGTTGGCTTTCGGGACGGATCTCCTACAATGAGCAGTTCTTC.